This is a list of T cell receptor beta chains from one sample in a study of blood T cell repertoires in COVID-19. Clones were read by immunoSEQ multiplex PCR, and TCRdb kept only the in-frame ones, dropping some. The sample includes a few hundred thousand clones, about 83% of them seen just once. The sequencing sample was made of peripheral blood. The receptors here all came from a man between 60 and 75 years old who had recovered from COVID-19. Each CDR3 is given with its conserved first and last residue. The D gene is left open where the match is weak. Only part of the rows carry a size: once, few, many, or a class if the clone is expanded.

clone size	V gene	J gene	D gene	CDR3 DNA	CDR3 protein
-	TRBV20-1	TRBJ1-2	-	TGCAGTGCTGGCCAGGGCATTGGCTACACCTTC	CSAGQGIGYTF
-	TRBV3-1/TRBV3-2	TRBJ1-5	-	TGTGCTGGGGGCACCAGGAATCAGCCCCAGCATTTT	CAGGTRNQPQHF
-	TRBV6-5	TRBJ1-6	TRBD1	TGTGCCAGCCGCAGGGTTACAGGGGCTGATTCACCCCTCCACTTT	CASRRVTGADSPLHF
once	TRBV2	TRBJ2-1	TRBD2	TGTGCCAGCAGAACACTAGCGTCAGCCTTCTACAATGAGCAGTTCTTC	CASRTLASAFYNEQFF
-	TRBV7-8	TRBJ1-5	-	TGTGCCAGCAGCCAGGTAGCTAGGATATGGAGCAATCAGCCCCAGCATTTT	CASSQVARIWSNQPQHF
-	TRBV6-2/TRBV6-3	TRBJ1-2	-	TGTGCCAGCAGTTGGGCCTACGCCGATGGCTACACCTTC	CASSWAYADGYTF
-	TRBV27	TRBJ2-1	TRBD1	TGTGCCAGCAGCTCCGGGACAGGGTTGGATGAGCAGTTCTTC	CASSSGTGLDEQFF
-	TRBV27	TRBJ2-7	-	TGTGCCAGCAGGGGGTTGGGAGGAGACTACGAGCAGTACTTC	CASRGLGGDYEQYF
-	TRBV5-1	TRBJ1-4	-	TGCGCCAGCAGCCTCACGACAGTAAGATCCGAAAAACTGTTTTTT	CASSLTTVRSEKLFF
-	TRBV6-4	TRBJ1-6	TRBD1	TGTGCCAGCAGGGACAGGACAGATTCACCCCTCCACTTT	CASRDRTDSPLHF
-	TRBV2	TRBJ2-7	TRBD1	TGTGCCAGCAACCTCGGGACAGGGGGCGTTCAGAACGAGCAGTACTTC	CASNLGTGGVQNEQYF
-	TRBV12-3/TRBV12-4	TRBJ2-7	-	TGTGCCAGCAGGCCACAGGCCTCCTACGAGCAGTACTTC	CASRPQASYEQYF
-	TRBV28	TRBJ1-2	-	TGTGCCAGCAGCCTCCGGGACATAGTCGTAGGCTACACCTTC	CASSLRDIVVGYTF
-	TRBV30	TRBJ1-2	-	TGTGCCTGGAGGCTTCTGCAGGTGGCTGGCTACACCTTC	CAWRLLQVAGYTF
-	TRBV5-5	TRBJ1-1	-	TGTGCCAGCAGCCTTGTGGGGGGGCTCGGGACTGAAGCTTTCTTT	CASSLVGGLGTEAFF
-	TRBV21-1	TRBJ1-2	-	TGTGCCAGCAGCAAAGTCCCGGGGAACTATGGCTACACCTTC	CASSKVPGNYGYTF
-	TRBV5-1	TRBJ1-1	-	TGCGCCAGCAGCTTGGACAGGGCGCAGAACACTGAAGCTTTCTTT	CASSLDRAQNTEAFF
-	TRBV18	TRBJ2-7	-	TGTGCCAGCTCACCACAGGGGAAAGGCGAGCAGTACTTC	CASSPQGKGEQYF
-	TRBV7-2	TRBJ1-1	-	TGTGCCAGCAGCGTAGTCACAGGGCTGACTGAAGCTTTCTTT	CASSVVTGLTEAFF
once	TRBV5-1	TRBJ1-6	-	TGCGCCAGCAGCTTGGACAGGGCGGGTTCACCCCTCCACTTT	CASSLDRAGSPLHF
once	TRBV6-5	TRBJ2-3	-	TGTGCCAGCAGTTACGCCCGGGACCATCGGGGGGATACGCAGTATTTT	CASSYARDHRGDTQYF
few	TRBV5-1	TRBJ1-1	TRBD1	TGCGCCAGCAGCTTGGGGTACGCCGGGACAGGGATGAACACTGAAGCTTTCTTT	CASSLGYAGTGMNTEAFF
-	TRBV5-1	TRBJ2-5	TRBD2	TGCGCCAGCAGCTTGGCCCCCGGGGGCGGGGGGCCGAAGGAGACCCAGTACTTC	CASSLAPGGGGPKETQYF
once	TRBV24-1	TRBJ2-2	-	TGTGCCACCAGTGATTTGAACAGCCCCCAGGGCACCGGGGAGCTGTTTTTT	CATSDLNSPQGTGELFF
-	TRBV2	TRBJ2-3	TRBD2	TGTGCCAGCAGTGAACCGGGACTAGCGGGTCCTTCAGAGAGCACAGATACGCAGTATTTT	CASSEPGLAGPSESTDTQYF
-	TRBV2	TRBJ1-6	TRBD1	TGTGCCAGCAGTGACGGGACAGGGGTTTGGTCACCCCTCCACTTT	CASSDGTGVWSPLHF
few	TRBV5-5	TRBJ1-2	-	TGTGCCAGCAGCTTGGCCGGGGACTTTAACTATGGCTACACCTTC	CASSLAGDFNYGYTF
-	TRBV19	TRBJ1-6	-	TGTGCCAGTGTCGGGGATCCAAATAATTCACCCCTCCACTTT	CASVGDPNNSPLHF
few	TRBV11-2	TRBJ1-1	-	TGTGCCAGCAGCTTAGGAACAGATGAAGCTTTCTTT	CASSLGTDEAFF
-	TRBV27	TRBJ2-5	-	TGTGCCAGCAGCCGGAGAAGTGTAGAGACCCAGTACTTC	CASSRRSVETQYF
-	TRBV29-1	TRBJ2-1	TRBD2	TGCAGCGGCTCCAGCGGGATCAGCTCCTACAATGAGCAGTTCTTC	CSGSSGISSYNEQFF
-	TRBV24-1	TRBJ2-5	TRBD2	TGTGCCACCAGTGGGGGGGGATGGGAGACCCAGTACTTC	CATSGGGWETQYF
-	TRBV11-2	TRBJ2-1	-	TGTGCCAGCAGCTTAGGAGGGTTCTATGAGCAGTTCTTC	CASSLGGFYEQFF
-	TRBV28	TRBJ1-5	TRBD1	TGTGCCAGCAGTTTACTTCTTGACAGGGTTCAGCCCCAGCATTTT	CASSLLLDRVQPQHF
-	TRBV7-6	TRBJ1-1	-	TGTGCCAGCAGCGTCACAGGTGGACAGAACACTGAAGCTTTCTTT	CASSVTGGQNTEAFF
few	TRBV6-2/TRBV6-3	TRBJ1-2	TRBD1	TGTGCCAGCAGCTCGACAGGGGGCTACTATGGCTACACCTTC	CASSSTGGYYGYTF
-	TRBV30	TRBJ1-5	-	TGTGCCTGGAGTCCAAGCAATCAGCCCCAGCATTTT	CAWSPSNQPQHF
-	TRBV28	TRBJ1-4	-	TGTGCCTGTGCCACAGCCCCTGAAAAACTGTTTTTT	CACATAPEKLFF
once	TRBV5-6	TRBJ2-1	TRBD1	TGTGCCAGCAGCTTGGCCCGACAGGGGCCCTACAATGAGCAGTTCTTC	CASSLARQGPYNEQFF
once	TRBV24-1	TRBJ2-1	TRBD1	TGTGCCACCAGTGATATAACAGGGGGTGAGCAGTTCTTC	CATSDITGGEQFF
few	TRBV6-2/TRBV6-3	TRBJ2-7	-	TGTGCCAGCAGTTGGGACTTGAGCTCCTACGAGCAGTACTTC	CASSWDLSSYEQYF
once	TRBV5-1	TRBJ1-5	TRBD1	TGCGCCAGCAGCCTAACAGGGGATGATCAGCCCCAGCATTTT	CASSLTGDDQPQHF
once	TRBV7-6	TRBJ2-7	TRBD2	TGTGCCAGCACCCGCGGGAGTTTCGCCTACCTGGAGCAGTACTTC	CASTRGSFAYLEQYF
-	TRBV2	TRBJ2-7	-	TGTGCCAGCAGTAGACAGAAAGGCGAGCAGTACTTC	CASSRQKGEQYF
-	TRBV19	TRBJ2-5	TRBD1	TGTGCCAGTAGTACCGTGACAGGGGGTGGGGGAGAGACCCAGTACTTC	CASSTVTGGGGETQYF
-	TRBV19	TRBJ2-3	-	TGTGCCAGTAAACACAGCAGCACAGATACGCAGTATTTT	CASKHSSTDTQYF
-	TRBV4-2	TRBJ1-5	-	TGTGCCAGCAGCCGGACAGCTCACAACCCCAATCAGCCCCAGCATTTT	CASSRTAHNPNQPQHF
-	TRBV7-2	TRBJ1-1	-	TGTGCCAGCGGCAGGGTGAACACTGAAGCTTTCTTT	CASGRVNTEAFF
-	TRBV5-6	TRBJ1-6	TRBD1	TGTGCCAGCAAGACCGGGACAGGGAAGAGCACCTATAATTCACCCCTCCACTTT	CASKTGTGKSTYNSPLHF
-	TRBV24-1	TRBJ2-3	-	TGTGCCACCAGTGATTTACAGGCAGGCACAGATACGCAGTATTTT	CATSDLQAGTDTQYF
-	TRBV27	TRBJ2-7	-	TGTGCCAGCATTCAATCGGGCGCGGGAACCTACGAGCAGTACTTC	CASIQSGAGTYEQYF